Described below is a single T cell receptor (beta chain) sequence and its context. This clone was counted only a few times. The target of this receptor is not known. Base-call qualities are not available, and no considerably larger clone is one nucleotide away. The data were taken from a study of blood T cell repertoires in COVID-19 (dated by TCRdb to about 2020). Regarding the complete study: The collaborator samples originated in the United States, Italy and Spain and spanned the acute and convalescent phases of COVID-19. Subjects who had been exposed to COVID-19, were actively infected with it, or had recovered from it provided the deeply sampled blood TCRbeta repertoires that made up the dataset. The repertoires were released in a freely available public database meant as a resource for research on the immune response to SARS-CoV-2. The prospective study material was composed of cDNA or gDNA derived from T cells, B-cell-depleted T cells, or PBMCs. A de-identified subject ID, COVID-19 status, age in years and sex were almost always included in the sample metadata. Samples were obtained from the ongoing ImmuneRACE study (first 160 participants) and from over a thousand subjects provided by 6 global collaborators. Where available, HLA class I and class II types were obtained from metadata supplied by the sample provider rather than from assay-based typing.

TCRbeta CDR3 regions were amplified from genomic DNA by means of the immunoSEQ Assay, a bias-controlled multiplex PCR. The authors processed their data as follows. The number of nucleated cells in each sample was estimated by amplification of reference gene primers within the assay. To quantify the absolute abundance of each unique TCRbeta CDR3 rearrangement, sequence reads were collapsed and filtered. For each sample, productive Simpson clonality was calculated as the square root of Simpson's diversity index across productive rearrangements. This immuneACCESS table, as held by TCRdb, lists in-frame sequences with V and J called but not all clones. Of the missing ones, under half trace to an unresolved V gene in checked studies; the others have no known cause. From that table come the V and J calls and clone size; the DNA was used to work out D and trimming. This sample gives 85,000 to 130,000 clones in total; about 89% of them show up just once. The ten largest make up roughly 4.6% of the sample.

Results and caveats for the whole study, not just this receptor: How much clinical and demographic metadata was included differed by source and by participant, and the metadata was provided uncurated.

Collaborating institutions collected whole blood in K2EDTA tubes following their own protocols. For TCRbeta analysis, collaborators shipped samples as frozen whole blood, isolated PBMCs, or DNA extracted from either of those sample types. Including the terminal cysteine and phenylalanine, the CDR3 comprises 12 residues. The kept DNA is CDR3 alone, 36 bases in frame from the first base. CDR1 and CDR2 are read off the germline V gene as MNHEY and SVGEGT. A distance of 10 bases separates the germline ends of V and J, which lose 0 bases and 11 bases respectively. Sequencing was carried out using peripheral blood. The chain is made from TRBV6-2 or TRBV6-3 and TRBJ1-1; the D gene identity is not certain. This receptor was identified in a human donor in a cohort sampled during active COVID-19. In nucleotides, the sequence is TGTGCCAGCAGTTACTCGGCGGAGGTGGCTTTCTTT. Translation gives CASSYSAEVAFF.